Sequencing of this T cell receptor beta chain was carried out in a study of T cell responses to AZD1222 COVID-19 vaccine. As regards this clone: Its antigen is currently unknown.

Clones were read by immunoSEQ multiplex PCR, and TCRdb kept only the in-frame ones, dropping some. Here the sample spans around 120,000 clones, 90% to 95% being singletons. V shed 2 bases and J shed 3 bases, with 11 bases lying between them. In germline, CDR1 is SGHKS, CDR2 YYEKEE (reference sequence). The CDR3 covers 14 residues. The study's findings and limits: Sampling captured repertoires only after the peak T cell response.

The chain employs TRBV5-5 and TRBJ2-5, with D tentatively TRBD1 (5 bases). The TCR was taken from an adult in good health. Sequenced material: peripheral blood, taken on day 0 of AZD1222 vaccination. CDR3 region: CASSFRGQKETQYF. The CDR3 DNA sequence: TGTGCCAGCAGCTTTCGTGGACAAAAAGAGACCCAGTACTTC.